What follows are 7 T cell receptor beta chains derived from one specimen sequenced in a study of CD8+ T cells in alopecia areata. Documented treatment: oral pan-JAK inhibitor, 5-10 mg twice daily. RNA, once extracted, was reverse transcribed into cDNA for use as the sequencing template. Sequenced by immunoSEQ multiplex PCR; TCRdb stores in-frame clones only, minus some. The data contain over 150,000 clones, approximately 53% of them singletons. Here the sequenced sample was CD8+ T cells sorted from blood, taken at week 24, from a patient treated with tofacitinib. The receptor source for this set is a human donor with alopecia areata.

This clone was counted once. The chain links TRBV11-2 to TRBJ2-6; no clear D gene. The CDR3 is made up of 15 amino acids. V was cut by 1 base and J by 0 bases, with 4 bases left in between. From germline, CDR1 is SGHAT and CDR2 FQNNGV. Here the CDR3 DNA reads TGTGCCAGCAGCTTAGGGAGCTCTGGGGCCAACGTCCTGACTTTC. Amino acids: CASSLGSSGANVLTF.

The chain joins TRBV27 to TRBJ2-1; maybe TRBD2 (5 bases). Germline values: CDR1 MNHEY, CDR2 SMNVEV (reference sequence). V lost 1 base and J lost 7, with 17 bases in between. The CDR3 has 16 amino acids. DNA for the CDR3: TGTGCCAGCAGTTTATATCTGGGAGAGGGCATTAATGAGCAGTTCTTC. This gives the protein CASSLYLGEGINEQFF.

The chain has TRBV30 and TRBJ1-2, with D possibly matching TRBD1 (6 bases). The CDR3 is 15 amino acids. V dropped 0 bases and J dropped 8 bases, with 19 bases sitting between them. Germline V gives CDR1 GTSNPN, CDR2 SVGIG (reference sequence). The CDR3 DNA is TGTGCCTGGAGTGTGCGGAGGGTACAGGGCCCCGGCTACACCTTC. As protein: CAWSVRRVQGPGYTF.

The V call is TRBV29-1, the J call TRBJ1-2, with a tentative D call TRBD1 (5 bases). Per the germline V gene, CDR1 is SQVTM and CDR2 is ANQGSEA. The CDR3 runs 13 residues. The V end lost 3 bases, the J end lost 6 bases, and 14 bases lay between the germline ends. The CDR3 coding sequence is TGCAGCGTTGAGAGTCAGGGCCTGCATGGCTACACCTTC. This gives the protein CSVESQGLHGYTF.

The V gene is TRBV9, the J gene TRBJ1-6; D is ambiguous. The V end lost 4 bases, the J end lost 7 bases, and 18 bases lay between the germline ends. Germline CDR1 and CDR2: SGDLS and YYNGEE. This CDR3 region has 16 residues. The CDR3 region has the DNA TGTGCCAGCAGCCCGCGGGGAAATCCCCAGAATTCACCCCTCCACTTT. It translates to CASSPRGNPQNSPLHF.

CDR3 nucleotide sequence: TGTGCCTGGAGTGCTAGGGCCCACTCCTACGAGCAGTACTTC. Its protein is CAWSARAHSYEQYF. V gene TRBV30 combines with J gene TRBJ2-7; D remains ambiguous. CDR1 is GTSNPN, CDR2 SVGIG, per germline (reference sequence). The V and J ends lost 1 base and 0 bases respectively, with 10 bases between them. The CDR3 is made up of 14 amino acids. Supplemented by reference TRBV30 and TRBJ2-7, the full variable domain reads SQTIHQWPATLVQPVGSPLSLECTVEGTSNPNLYWYRQAAGRGLQLLFYSVGIGQISSEVPQNLSASRPQDRQFILSSKKLLLSDSGFYLCAWSARAHSYEQYFGPGTRLTVT.

In the case of this clone: One end of the junction varies from germline; a read error may be responsible. This chain uses TRBV30 with TRBJ2-1; D call uncertain. Germline assignment: CDR1 GTSNPN and CDR2 SVGIG (reference sequence). This CDR3 contains 11 residues. This CDR3 is CTWSLSNEQFF. In DNA form, the CDR3 reads TGTACCTGGAGTTTAAGCAATGAGCAGTTCTTC.